This TCR beta chain was sequenced during a study of cytomegalovirus exposure and HLA in healthy donors. Study in general: Falling in the Caucasian-associated ancestry cluster were roughly 86% of 398 genotyped donors.

Study-level points and caveats: There were a few CMV-associated chains whose specificity for CMV antigens was confirmed in vitro. As a later analysis revealed, the rate of TCR association differed by HLA locus, with DRB1 most and HLA-C fewest. By a later analysis, the bulk of CMV-associated TCR beta chains appeared HLA-restricted.

There are 16 residues in the CDR3. Germline lookup yields CDR1 SGHNT and CDR2 YYREEE (reference sequence). The V end was cut by 4 bases, the J end by 2 bases, with 18 bases between. Turning to this clone: The antigen remains unidentified.

Use of 60 Vbeta and 13 Jbeta primers characterized the PCR. Only in-frame clones appear in the TCRdb table, and some are missing; sequencing was by immunoSEQ multiplex PCR. The data show roughly 140,000 clones, about 80% seen once. This clonotype originated in a male donor in good health and CMV-seronegative. The chain has TRBV5-4 and TRBJ1-2, with a possible D match to TRBD1 (6 bases). The material sequenced was PBMCs. CDR3 coding DNA: TGTGCCAGCAGCCAAGGGACCAGGGGTGGAAACTATGGCTACACCTTC. Translation gives CASSQGTRGGNYGYTF.